The source of this T cell receptor (beta chain) is a study of T-cell reconstitution after alpha-beta-depleted transplantation in children. This clonotype appeared a few times. Germline lookup yields CDR1 SGHTA and CDR2 FQGNSA. The CDR3 contains 16 residues. V lost 2 bases and J lost 3; bases outside the gene matches: 6. Construction of the TCRbeta library involved unique molecular identifiers. TCRdb reprocessed the PCR reads via MiXCR and lists one record per CDR3 protein. Among roughly 200,000 distinct CDR3 sequences listed, less than 8% were seen once. The V gene is TRBV7-2, the J gene TRBJ2-2; TRBD2 matches at 7 bases. Sequencing was performed on PBMCs from the stem cell graft donor, taken from the stem cell graft. This sequence was found in a human donor who donated a stem cell graft to a child with Wiskott-Aldrich syndrome. The CDR3 DNA is TGTGCCAGCAGCTTATCCGGGACTACGCACACCGGGGAGCTGTTTTTT. This translates into CASSLSGTTHTGELFF.